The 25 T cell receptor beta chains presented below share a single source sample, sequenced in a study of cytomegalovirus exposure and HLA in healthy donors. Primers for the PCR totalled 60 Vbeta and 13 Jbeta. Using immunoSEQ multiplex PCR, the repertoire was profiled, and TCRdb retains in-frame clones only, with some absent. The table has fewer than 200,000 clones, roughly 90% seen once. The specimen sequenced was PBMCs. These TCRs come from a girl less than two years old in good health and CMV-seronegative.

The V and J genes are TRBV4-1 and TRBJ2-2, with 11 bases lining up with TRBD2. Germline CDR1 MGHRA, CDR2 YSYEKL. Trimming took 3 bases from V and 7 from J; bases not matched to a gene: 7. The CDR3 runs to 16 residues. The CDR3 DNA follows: TGCGCCAGCAGCCAGTTAACTAGCGGGAGTGGCGGGGAGCTGTTTTTT. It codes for CASSQLTSGSGGELFF.

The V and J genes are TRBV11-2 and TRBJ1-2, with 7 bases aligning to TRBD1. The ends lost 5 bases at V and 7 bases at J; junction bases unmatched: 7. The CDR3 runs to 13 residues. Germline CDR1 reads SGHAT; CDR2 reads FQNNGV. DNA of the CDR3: TGTGCCAGCAGCCAAACAGGGGTAACTGGCTACACCTTC. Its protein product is CASSQTGVTGYTF.

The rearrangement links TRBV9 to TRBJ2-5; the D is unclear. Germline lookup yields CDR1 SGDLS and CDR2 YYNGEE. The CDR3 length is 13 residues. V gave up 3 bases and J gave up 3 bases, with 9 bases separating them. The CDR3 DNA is TGTGCCAGCAGCGGGGCTCAGAAAGAGACCCAGTACTTC. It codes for CASSGAQKETQYF.

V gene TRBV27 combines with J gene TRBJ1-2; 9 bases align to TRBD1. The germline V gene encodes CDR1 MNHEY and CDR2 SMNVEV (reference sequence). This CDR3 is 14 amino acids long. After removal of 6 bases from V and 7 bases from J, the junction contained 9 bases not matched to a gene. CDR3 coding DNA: TGTGCCAGCAGCCAAACAGGGGGCGCGCGTGGCTACACCTTC. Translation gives CASSQTGGARGYTF.

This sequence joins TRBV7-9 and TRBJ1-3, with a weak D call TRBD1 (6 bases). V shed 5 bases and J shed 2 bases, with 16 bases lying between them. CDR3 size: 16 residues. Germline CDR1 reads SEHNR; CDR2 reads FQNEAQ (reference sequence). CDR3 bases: TGTGCCAGCAGCCGATACAGGGAAACCCCTGGAAACACCATATATTTT. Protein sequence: CASSRYRETPGNTIYF.

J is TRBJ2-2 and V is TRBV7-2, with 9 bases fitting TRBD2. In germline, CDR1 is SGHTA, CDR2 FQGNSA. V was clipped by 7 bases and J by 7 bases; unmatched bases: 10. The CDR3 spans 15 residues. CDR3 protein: CASTLTSGGHGELFF. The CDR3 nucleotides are TGTGCCAGCACCTTGACTAGCGGAGGTCACGGGGAGCTGTTTTTT.

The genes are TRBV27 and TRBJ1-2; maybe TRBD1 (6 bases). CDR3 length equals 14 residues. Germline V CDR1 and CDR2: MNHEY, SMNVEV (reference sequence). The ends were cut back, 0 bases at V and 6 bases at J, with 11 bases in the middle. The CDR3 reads CASSLSQGRHGYTF. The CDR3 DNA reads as TGTGCCAGCAGTTTATCTCAGGGGCGGCATGGCTACACCTTC.

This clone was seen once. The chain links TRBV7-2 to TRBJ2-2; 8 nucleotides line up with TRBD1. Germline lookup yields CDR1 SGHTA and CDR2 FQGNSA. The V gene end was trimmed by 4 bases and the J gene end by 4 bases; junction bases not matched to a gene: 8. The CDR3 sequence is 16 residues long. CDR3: CASSSRQGSGTGELFF. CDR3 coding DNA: TGTGCCAGCAGCTCCCGACAGGGGTCGGGCACCGGGGAGCTGTTTTTT.

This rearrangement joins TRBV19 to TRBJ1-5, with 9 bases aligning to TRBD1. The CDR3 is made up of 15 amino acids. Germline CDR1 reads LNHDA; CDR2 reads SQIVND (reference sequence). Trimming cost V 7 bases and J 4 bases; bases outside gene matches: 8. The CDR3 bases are TGTGCCAGTACCCCGGACAGGGGCGGGAATCAGCCCCAGCATTTT. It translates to CASTPDRGGNQPQHF.

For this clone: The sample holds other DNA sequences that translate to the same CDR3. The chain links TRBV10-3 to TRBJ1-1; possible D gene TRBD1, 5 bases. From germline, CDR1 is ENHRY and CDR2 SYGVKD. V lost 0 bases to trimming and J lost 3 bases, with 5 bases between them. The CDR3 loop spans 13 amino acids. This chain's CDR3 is CAISESRDTEAFF. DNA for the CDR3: TGTGCCATCAGTGAGTCCAGGGACACTGAAGCTTTCTTT.

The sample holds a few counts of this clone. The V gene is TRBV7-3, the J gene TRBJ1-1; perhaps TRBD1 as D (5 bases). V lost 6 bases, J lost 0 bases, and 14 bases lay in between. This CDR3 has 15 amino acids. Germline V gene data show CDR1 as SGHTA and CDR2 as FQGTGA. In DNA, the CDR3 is TGTGCCAGCAGAATCAATGGGGGGTTGAACACTGAAGCTTTCTTT. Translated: CASRINGGLNTEAFF.

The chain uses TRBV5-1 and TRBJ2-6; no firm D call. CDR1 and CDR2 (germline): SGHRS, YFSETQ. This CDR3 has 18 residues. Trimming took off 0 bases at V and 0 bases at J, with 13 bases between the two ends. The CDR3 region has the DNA TGCGCCAGCAGCTTGGGTGGTATTAGATTCTCTGGGGCCAACGTCCTGACTTTC. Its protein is CASSLGGIRFSGANVLTF.

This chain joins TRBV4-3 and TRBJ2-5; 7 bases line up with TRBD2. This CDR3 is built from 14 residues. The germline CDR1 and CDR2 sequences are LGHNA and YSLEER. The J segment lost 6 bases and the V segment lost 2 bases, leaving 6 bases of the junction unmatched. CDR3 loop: CASSQRGRAKTQYF. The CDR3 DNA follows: TGCGCCAGCAGCCAAAGAGGGAGGGCCAAGACCCAGTACTTC.

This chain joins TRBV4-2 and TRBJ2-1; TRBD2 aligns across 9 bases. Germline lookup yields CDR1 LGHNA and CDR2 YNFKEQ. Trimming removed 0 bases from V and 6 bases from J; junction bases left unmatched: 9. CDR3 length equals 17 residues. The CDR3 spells CASSQDPRGGAGNEQFF. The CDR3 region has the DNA TGTGCCAGCAGCCAAGATCCACGCGGGGGGGCGGGCAATGAGCAGTTCTTC.

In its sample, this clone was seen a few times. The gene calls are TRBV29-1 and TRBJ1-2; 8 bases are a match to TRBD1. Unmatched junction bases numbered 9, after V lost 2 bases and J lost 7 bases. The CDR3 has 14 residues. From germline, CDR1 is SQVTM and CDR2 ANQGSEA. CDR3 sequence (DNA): TGCAGCGTTGAACATCAGGACAGGGAAAGTGGCTACACCTTC. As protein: CSVEHQDRESGYTF.

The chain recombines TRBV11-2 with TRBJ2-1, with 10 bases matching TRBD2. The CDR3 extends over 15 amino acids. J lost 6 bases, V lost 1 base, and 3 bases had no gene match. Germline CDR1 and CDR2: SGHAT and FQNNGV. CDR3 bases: TGTGCCAGCAGCTTAGGCCTAGCGGGGGCCAATGAGCAGTTCTTC. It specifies CASSLGLAGANEQFF.

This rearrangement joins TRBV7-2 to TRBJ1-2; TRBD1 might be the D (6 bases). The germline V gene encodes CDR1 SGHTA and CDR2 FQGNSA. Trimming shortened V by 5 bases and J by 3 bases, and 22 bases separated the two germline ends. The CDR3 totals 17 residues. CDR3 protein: CASSPYGQWSFDYGYTF. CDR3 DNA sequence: TGTGCCAGCAGCCCATACGGACAGTGGTCGTTCGACTATGGCTACACCTTC.

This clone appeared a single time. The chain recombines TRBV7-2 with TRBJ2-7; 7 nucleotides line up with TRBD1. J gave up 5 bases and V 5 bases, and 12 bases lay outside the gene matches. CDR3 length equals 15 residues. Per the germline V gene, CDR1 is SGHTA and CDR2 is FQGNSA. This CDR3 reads CASSLQGNSGNEQYF. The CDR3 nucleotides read TGTGCCAGCAGCCTACAGGGGAATTCGGGTAACGAGCAGTACTTC.

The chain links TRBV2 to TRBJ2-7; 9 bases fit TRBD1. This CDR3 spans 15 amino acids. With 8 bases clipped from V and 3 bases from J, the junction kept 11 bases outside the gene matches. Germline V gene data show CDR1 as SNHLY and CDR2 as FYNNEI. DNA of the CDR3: TGTGCCAGCCGTCCCGGGACAGGGATCGACTACGAGCAGTACTTC. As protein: CASRPGTGIDYEQYF. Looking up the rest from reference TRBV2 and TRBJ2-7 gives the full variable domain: EPEVTQTPSHQVTQMGQEVILRCVPISNHLYFYWYRQILGQKVEFLVSFYNNEISEKSEIFDDQFSVERPDGSNFTLKIRSTKLEDSAMYFCASRPGTGIDYEQYFGPGTRLTVT.

This chain's CDR3 is CASRRRTLDGPGANVLTF. In DNA form, the CDR3 reads TGTGCCAGCAGGCGAAGAACTCTTGATGGGCCTGGGGCCAACGTCCTGACTTTC. V usage is TRBV5-4 and J usage is TRBJ2-6; unclear D gene. The germline V gene has CDR1 SGHNT and CDR2 YYREEE (reference sequence). The CDR3 runs to 18 residues. The ends were cut back, 5 bases at V and 2 bases at J, with 20 bases in the middle.

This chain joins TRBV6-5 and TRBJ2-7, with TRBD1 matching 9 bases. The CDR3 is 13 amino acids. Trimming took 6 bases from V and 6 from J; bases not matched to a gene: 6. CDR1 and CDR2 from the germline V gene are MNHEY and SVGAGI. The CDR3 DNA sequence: TGTGCCAGCAGCCTCGGACAGGGGACCGAGCAGTACTTC. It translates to CASSLGQGTEQYF.

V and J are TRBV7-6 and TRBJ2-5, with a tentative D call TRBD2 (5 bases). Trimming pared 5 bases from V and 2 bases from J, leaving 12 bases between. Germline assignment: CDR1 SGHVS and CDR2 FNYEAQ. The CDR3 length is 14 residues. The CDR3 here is CASSRNEGQETQYF. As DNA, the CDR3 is TGTGCCAGCAGCCGGAACGAGGGACAAGAGACCCAGTACTTC.

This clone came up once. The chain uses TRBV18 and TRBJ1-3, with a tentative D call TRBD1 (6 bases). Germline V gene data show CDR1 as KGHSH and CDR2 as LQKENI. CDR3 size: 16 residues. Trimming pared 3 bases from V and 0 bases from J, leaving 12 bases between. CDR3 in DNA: TGTGCCAGCTCACCCTCGACAGGTCCCTCTGGAAACACCATATATTTT. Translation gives CASSPSTGPSGNTIYF.

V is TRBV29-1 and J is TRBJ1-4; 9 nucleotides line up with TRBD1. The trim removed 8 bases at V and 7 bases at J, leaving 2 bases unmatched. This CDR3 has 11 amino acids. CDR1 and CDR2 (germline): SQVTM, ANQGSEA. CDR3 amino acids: CSPGQGEKLFF. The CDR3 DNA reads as TGCAGCCCGGGACAGGGTGAAAAACTGTTTTTT.

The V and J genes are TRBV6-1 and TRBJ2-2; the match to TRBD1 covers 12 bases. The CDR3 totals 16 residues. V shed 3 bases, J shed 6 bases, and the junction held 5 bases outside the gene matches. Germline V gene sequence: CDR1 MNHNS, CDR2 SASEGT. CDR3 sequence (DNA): TGTGCCAGCAGTGAGGGACAGGGGGCGAATCCCGGGGAGCTGTTTTTT. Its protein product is CASSEGQGANPGELFF.